The present T cell receptor beta chain was sequenced within a study of cytomegalovirus exposure and HLA in healthy donors. Study-wide results and caveats: Reports showed the classifier diagnosing cytomegalovirus status with high specificity and sensitivity. When presence/absence was analysed, sequencing depth was taken to be roughly uniform across donors.

60 Vbeta and 13 Jbeta primers were used in PCR. TCRdb's copy holds only in-frame clones and misses some; the assay was immunoSEQ multiplex PCR. The repertoire table contains under 100,000 clones. Donors sampled were nominally healthy, though unrecorded immune exposures were likely. Germline trimming cut 5 bases from V and 1 base from J; bases unmatched to any gene: 3. The CDR3 has 14 residues. Germline lookup yields CDR1 SGHTA and CDR2 FQGTGA. Concerning this clone: What it binds is not known.

What was sequenced was PBMCs. This clonotype originated in a woman in her 30s in good health and CMV-seronegative. The rearrangement uses TRBV7-3 and TRBJ2-5; 8 bases match TRBD1. CDR3 nucleotides: TGTGCCAGCAGCCCCAGGGGGCCCCAAGAGACCCAGTACTTC. It specifies CASSPRGPQETQYF.